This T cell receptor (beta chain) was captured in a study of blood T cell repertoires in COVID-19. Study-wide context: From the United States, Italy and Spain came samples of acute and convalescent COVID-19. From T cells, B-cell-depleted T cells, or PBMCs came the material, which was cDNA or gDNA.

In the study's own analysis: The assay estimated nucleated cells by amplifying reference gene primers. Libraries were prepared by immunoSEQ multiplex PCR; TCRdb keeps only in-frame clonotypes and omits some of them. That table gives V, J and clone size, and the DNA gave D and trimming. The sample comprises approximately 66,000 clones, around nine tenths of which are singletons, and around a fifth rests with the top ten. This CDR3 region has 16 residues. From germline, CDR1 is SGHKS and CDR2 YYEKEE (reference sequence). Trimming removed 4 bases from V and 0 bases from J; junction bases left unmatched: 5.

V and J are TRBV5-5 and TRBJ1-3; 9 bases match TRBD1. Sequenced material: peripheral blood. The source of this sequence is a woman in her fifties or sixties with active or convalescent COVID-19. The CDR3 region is CASSAGTGFSGNTIYF. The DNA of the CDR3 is TGTGCCAGCAGCGCCGGGACAGGGTTCTCTGGAAACACCATATATTTT.